This TCR beta chain comes out of a study of blood T cells in healthy people across ages. Overall study: About one barcoded beta molecule per two T cells was captured by template switching.

Trimming cost V 1 base and J 1 base; bases outside gene matches: 2. CDR1 and CDR2 (germline): MGHRA, YSYEKL. This CDR3 contains 17 residues. A second PCR of 7 to 11 cycles used a sample-barcoded 5' primer and a J-beta primer mix. TCRdb called the 5' RACE reads again in MiXCR, with one record for every CDR3 protein. The sample lists about 1.4 million distinct CDR3 sequences; roughly 59% were seen once. This receptor was identified in a man between 18 and 29 years old in good health. This chain connects TRBV4-1 to TRBJ2-2; 11 bases map to TRBD2. Material for sequencing was blood. The CDR3 protein is CASSQGLAGLNTGELFF. Written as DNA, the CDR3 is TGCGCCAGCAGCCAAGGACTAGCGGGGTTGAACACCGGGGAGCTGTTTTTT.